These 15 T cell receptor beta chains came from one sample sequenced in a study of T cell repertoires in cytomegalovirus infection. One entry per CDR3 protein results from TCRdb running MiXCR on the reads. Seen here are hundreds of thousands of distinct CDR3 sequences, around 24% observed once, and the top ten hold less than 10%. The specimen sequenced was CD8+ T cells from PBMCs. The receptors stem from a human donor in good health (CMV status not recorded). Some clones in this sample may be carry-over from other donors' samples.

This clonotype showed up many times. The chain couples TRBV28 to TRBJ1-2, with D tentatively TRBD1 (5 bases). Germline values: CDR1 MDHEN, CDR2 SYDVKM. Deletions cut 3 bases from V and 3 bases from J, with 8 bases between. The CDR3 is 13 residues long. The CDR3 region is CASSFQGHYGYTF. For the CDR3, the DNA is TGTGCCAGCAGTTTCCAGGGTCACTATGGCTACACCTTC.

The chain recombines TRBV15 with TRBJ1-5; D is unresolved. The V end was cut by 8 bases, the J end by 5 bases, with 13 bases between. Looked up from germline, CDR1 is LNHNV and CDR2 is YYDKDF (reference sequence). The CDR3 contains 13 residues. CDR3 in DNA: TGTGCCACCGGGGTGAGAACGGATCAGCCCCAGCATTTT. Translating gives CATGVRTDQPQHF.

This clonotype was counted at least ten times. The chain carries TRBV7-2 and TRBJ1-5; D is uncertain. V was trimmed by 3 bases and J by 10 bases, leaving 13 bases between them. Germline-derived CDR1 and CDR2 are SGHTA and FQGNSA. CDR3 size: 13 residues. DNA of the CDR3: TGTGCCAGCAGCTTCCATTACGAGGGTCCCCAGCATTTT. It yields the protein CASSFHYEGPQHF.

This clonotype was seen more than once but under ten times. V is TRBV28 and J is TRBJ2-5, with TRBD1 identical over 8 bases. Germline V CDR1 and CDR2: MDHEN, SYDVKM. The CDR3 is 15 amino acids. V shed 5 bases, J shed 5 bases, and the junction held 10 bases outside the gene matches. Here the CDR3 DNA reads TGTGCCAGCAGTGCTCCTCAGGGGGCCGGGGAGACCCAGTACTTC. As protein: CASSAPQGAGETQYF.

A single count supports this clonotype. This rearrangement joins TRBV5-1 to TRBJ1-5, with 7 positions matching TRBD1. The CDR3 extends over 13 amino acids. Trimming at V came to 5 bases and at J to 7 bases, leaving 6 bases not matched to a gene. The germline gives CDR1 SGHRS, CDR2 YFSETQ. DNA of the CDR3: TGCGCCAGCAGTTACAGGGGACCCCAGCCCCAGCATTTT. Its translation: CASSYRGPQPQHF.

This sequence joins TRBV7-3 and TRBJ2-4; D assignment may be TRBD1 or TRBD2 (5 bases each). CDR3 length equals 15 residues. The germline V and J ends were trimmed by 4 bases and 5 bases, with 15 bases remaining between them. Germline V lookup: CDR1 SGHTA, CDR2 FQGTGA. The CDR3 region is CASSSPGDAENIQYF. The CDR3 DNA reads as TGTGCCAGCAGCTCGCCTGGGGACGCGGAAAACATTCAGTACTTC.

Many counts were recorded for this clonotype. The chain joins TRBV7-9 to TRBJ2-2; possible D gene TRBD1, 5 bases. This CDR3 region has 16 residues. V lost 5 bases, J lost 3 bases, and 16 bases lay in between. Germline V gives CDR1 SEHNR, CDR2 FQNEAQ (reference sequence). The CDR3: CASSTDIWGYTGELFF. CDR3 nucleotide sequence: TGTGCCAGCAGCACGGACATATGGGGATACACCGGGGAGCTGTTTTTT.

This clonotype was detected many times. CDR3 in DNA: TGTGCCAGCAGCTTAGGGCTTGGGGCCTACGAGCAGTACTTC. Translating gives CASSLGLGAYEQYF. V and J are TRBV7-2 and TRBJ2-7; unclear D gene. The length of the CDR3 is 14 residues. Germline V gene data show CDR1 as SGHTA and CDR2 as FQGNSA. V dropped 1 base and J dropped 2 bases, with 9 bases sitting between them.

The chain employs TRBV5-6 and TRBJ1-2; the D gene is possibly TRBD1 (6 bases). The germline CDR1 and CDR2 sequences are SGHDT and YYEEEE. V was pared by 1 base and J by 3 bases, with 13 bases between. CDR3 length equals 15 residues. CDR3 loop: CASSLWPGDDYGYTF. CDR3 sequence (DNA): TGTGCCAGCAGCTTGTGGCCAGGGGATGACTATGGCTACACCTTC.

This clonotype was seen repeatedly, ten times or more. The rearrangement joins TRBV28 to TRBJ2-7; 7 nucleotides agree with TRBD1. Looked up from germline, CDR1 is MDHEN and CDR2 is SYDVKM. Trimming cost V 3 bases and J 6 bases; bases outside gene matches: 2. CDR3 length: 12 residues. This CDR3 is CASSLGQSEQYV. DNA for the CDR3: TGTGCCAGCAGTTTGGGACAGAGCGAGCAGTACGTC.

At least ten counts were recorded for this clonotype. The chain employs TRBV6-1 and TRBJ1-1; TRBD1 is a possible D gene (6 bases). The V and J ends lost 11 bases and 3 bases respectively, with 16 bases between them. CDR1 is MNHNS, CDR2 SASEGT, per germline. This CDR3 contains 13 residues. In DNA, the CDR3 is TGTGCCTCCGGACGGGGGCTGGACACTGAAGCTTTCTTT. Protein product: CASGRGLDTEAFF.

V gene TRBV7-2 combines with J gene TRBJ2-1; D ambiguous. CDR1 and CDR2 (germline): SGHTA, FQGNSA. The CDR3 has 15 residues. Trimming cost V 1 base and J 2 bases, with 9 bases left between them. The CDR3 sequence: CASSLDRSPYNEQFF. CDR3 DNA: TGTGCCAGCAGCTTAGACCGGTCCCCCTACAATGAGCAGTTCTTC.

In DNA form, the CDR3 reads TGTGCCAGCAGTGAATCCCAAACTCCGGGACAAAAAAGCACAGATACGCAGTATTTT. It is translated as CASSESQTPGQKSTDTQYF. The chain carries TRBV25-1 and TRBJ2-3, with D perhaps TRBD1 (6 bases). This CDR3 has 19 residues. Trimming stripped 1 base from V and 0 bases from J, with 20 bases between. In germline, CDR1 is MGHDK, CDR2 SYGVNS.

This chain's CDR3 is CASSLTGAVYNEQFF. The CDR3 bases are TGTGCCAGCAGTTTAACAGGGGCGGTTTACAATGAGCAGTTCTTC. The V call is TRBV27, the J call TRBJ2-1, with 7 bases aligning to TRBD1. The CDR3 runs 15 residues. V gave up 2 bases and J gave up 4 bases; unmatched junction bases: 5. Per germline, CDR1 MNHEY and CDR2 SMNVEV (reference sequence).

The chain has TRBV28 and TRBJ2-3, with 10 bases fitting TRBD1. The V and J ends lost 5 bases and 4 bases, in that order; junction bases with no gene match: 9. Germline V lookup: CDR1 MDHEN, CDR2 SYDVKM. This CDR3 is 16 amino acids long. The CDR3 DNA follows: TGTGCCAGCAGTACCCGGGACAGGGGCATTTCAGATACGCAGTATTTT. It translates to CASSTRDRGISDTQYF.